The sequence of this TCR beta chain was determined in a study of T cell repertoires in cytomegalovirus infection. This CDR3 spans 14 amino acids. Trimming took 0 bases from V and 6 from J, leaving 11 bases between them. Per germline, CDR1 SEHNR and CDR2 FQNEAQ (reference sequence). TCRdb re-derived calls from the reads in MiXCR, one entry per CDR3 protein. The table records 45,000 to 65,000 distinct CDR3 sequences, 15% to 20% of them present only once. Comment on this clonotype: The antigen is not known.

This receptor was obtained from a human donor in good health (CMV status not recorded). Some clones in this sample may be carry-over from other donors' samples. The sample was CD8+ T cells from cultured PBMCs, taken from culture after CMV antigen stimulation. This chain connects TRBV7-9 to TRBJ1-1; D remains unclear. CDR3 nucleotides: TGTGCCAGCAGCTTAGCGGTCCCAGAGTCTGAAGCTTTCTTT. It translates to CASSLAVPESEAFF.